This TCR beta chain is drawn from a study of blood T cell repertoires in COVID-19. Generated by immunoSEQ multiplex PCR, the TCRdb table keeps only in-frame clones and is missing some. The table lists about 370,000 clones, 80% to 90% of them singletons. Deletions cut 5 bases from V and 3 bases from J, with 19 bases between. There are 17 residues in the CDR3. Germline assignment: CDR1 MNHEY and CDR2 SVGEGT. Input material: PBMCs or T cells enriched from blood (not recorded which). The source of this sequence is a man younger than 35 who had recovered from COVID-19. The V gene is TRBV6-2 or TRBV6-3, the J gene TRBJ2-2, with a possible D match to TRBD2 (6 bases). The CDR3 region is CASSRSRGTGHTGELFF. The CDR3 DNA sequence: TGTGCCAGCAGTCGCTCGCGAGGGACTGGCCACACCGGGGAGCTGTTTTTT.